This entry concerns a single T cell receptor beta chain. Its antigen is unknown. No per-base quality is available; no much larger clone lies one base away. The data belong to a study of CD8+ T cells in alopecia areata (dated by TCRdb to 2016 to 2019). Background for the entire study: Treated patients were enrolled in an open-label pilot trial of oral tofacitinib at 5 to 10 mg twice daily for moderate-to-severe alopecia areata. On the human side, TCRbeta sequencing was run on scalp tissue and on sorted CD4+ and CD8+ peripheral blood T cells from healthy controls and from alopecia areata patients with either patchy or totalis/universalis disease. In both human patients and the C3H/HeJ mouse model, the study applied high-throughput TCRbeta sequencing to look at T cell clonal expansion in alopecia areata. Scalp clonality was compared across normal scalp (n=4), patchy alopecia areata scalp (n=8), and alopecia totalis/universalis scalp (n=8). RNA was obtained with the PAXgene miRNA kit for fixed scalp, the miRNeasy kit for PBMCs, and the RNeasy kit for mouse skin. Tofacitinib-treated patients had biopsies at baseline and at 4 and 24 weeks of treatment, with a later scalp biopsy in several patients. Amplification of TCRbeta CDR3 regions was done by immunoSEQ multiplex PCR using 35 Vbeta forward primers and 13 Jbeta reverse primers. Patients received tofacitinib for 6 to 18 months and were then followed off drug for 6 months to check for delayed response and recurrence. Results the study describes overall, beyond this receptor: Resident alphabeta T cells in normal human skin are also sequenced, complicating scalp TCR repertoire analysis, unlike mouse skin dominated by gammadelta T cells. Compared with normal scalp, lesional scalp, particularly in alopecia totalis/universalis, had higher clonality and more expanded CD8+ clones, which suggests antigenic drive. Shared TCR sequences between patients were less evident than in mice, which may be partly attributable to HLA diversity in the patient population.

Receptor amplification or capture employed the immunoSEQ multiplex PCR assay. For TCR sequencing, RNA was extracted from every sample and reverse transcribed into cDNA to serve as template. SuperScript III was used to make first-strand cDNA, primed with a 2:1 mix of oligo-dT and random hexamers. A synthetic immune receptor repertoire was used to gauge amplification bias, and whatever bias remained was removed computationally. Concerning the study's data processing: After raw reads were preprocessed to remove errors, the CDR3 was defined following IMGT conventions as running from the conserved cysteine to phenylalanine. Clonality was computed by normalizing Shannon entropy by log2 of the number of productive unique TCRs and subtracting the result from 1. CD4 or CD8 identity of scalp clones was inferred by cross-referencing scalp TCRbeta sequences with sorted blood CD4 and CD8 repertoires. Sourced from immuneACCESS, this table was stored by TCRdb with only in-frame sequences that have V and J called. A share of the clones is absent; for the studies checked, an unresolved V gene accounts for under half, and the remainder has no known explanation. V and J calls and clone size are those listed in that table; D and trimming were worked out from the DNA. The sample records roughly 150,000 clones, around 47% of which are singletons. The ten largest clones represent around 7% of the sample.

The CDR3 starts with the cysteine, ends with the phenylalanine, and has 13 residues. This entry keeps only the CDR3 DNA: 39 bases, framed from base 1. CDR1 and CDR2 (SGHRS, YFSETQ) derive from the germline V gene. V lost 9 bases and J lost 4 bases; the stretch between them is 16 bases long. Lesional scalp punch biopsies and peripheral blood were obtained from alopecia areata patients. PBMCs were isolated by density centrifugation and stained for CD3, CD4 and CD8, and CD4+ and CD8+ T cells were sorted on a FACSAria. The material sequenced was CD4+ T cells sorted from blood. This sequence originates from a human donor with alopecia areata. Here the chain combines TRBV5-1 and TRBJ2-5; the D segment could be TRBD2, given 6 matching bases. CDR3 region: CATGRELGETQYF. Here is the DNA: TGCGCCACCGGCCGGGAGTTAGGAGAGACCCAGTACTTC.